This T cell receptor (beta chain) was identified during a study of cytomegalovirus exposure and HLA in healthy donors. Looking at the study overall: As released early, the data held 70 million to 95 million unique TCRs from HLA-typed donors.

The primer mix had 60 Vbeta and 13 Jbeta primers. The table came from immunoSEQ multiplex PCR; TCRdb's copy has only in-frame clones and leaves some out. The sample includes some 270,000 clones, approximately 91% of them seen just once. V gave up 3 bases and J gave up 7 bases; unmatched junction bases: 6. Germline assignment: CDR1 LNHDA and CDR2 SQIVND (reference sequence). The CDR3 is 15 amino acids. Source material: PBMCs. The chain joins TRBV19 to TRBJ2-1; TRBD2 aligns across 10 bases. This receptor was taken from a girl aged 2 to 10 in good health and CMV-seronegative. CDR3 coding DNA: TGTGCCAGTAGTATGCTAGCGGGAGCGGGTAATGAGCAGTTCTTC. This encodes CASSMLAGAGNEQFF.